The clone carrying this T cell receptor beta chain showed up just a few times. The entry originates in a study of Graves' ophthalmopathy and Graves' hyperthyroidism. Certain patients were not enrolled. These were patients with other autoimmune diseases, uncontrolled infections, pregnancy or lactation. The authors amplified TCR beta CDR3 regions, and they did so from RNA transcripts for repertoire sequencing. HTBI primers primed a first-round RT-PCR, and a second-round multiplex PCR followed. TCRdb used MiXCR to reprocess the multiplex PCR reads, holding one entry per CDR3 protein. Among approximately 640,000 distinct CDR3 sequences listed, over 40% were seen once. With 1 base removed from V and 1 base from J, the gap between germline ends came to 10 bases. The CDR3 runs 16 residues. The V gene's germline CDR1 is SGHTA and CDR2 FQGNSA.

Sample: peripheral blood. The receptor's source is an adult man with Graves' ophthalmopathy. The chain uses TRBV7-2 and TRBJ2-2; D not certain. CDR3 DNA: TGTGCCAGCAGCTTAGTTGGAACAGAGAACACCGGGGAGCTGTTTTTT. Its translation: CASSLVGTENTGELFF.